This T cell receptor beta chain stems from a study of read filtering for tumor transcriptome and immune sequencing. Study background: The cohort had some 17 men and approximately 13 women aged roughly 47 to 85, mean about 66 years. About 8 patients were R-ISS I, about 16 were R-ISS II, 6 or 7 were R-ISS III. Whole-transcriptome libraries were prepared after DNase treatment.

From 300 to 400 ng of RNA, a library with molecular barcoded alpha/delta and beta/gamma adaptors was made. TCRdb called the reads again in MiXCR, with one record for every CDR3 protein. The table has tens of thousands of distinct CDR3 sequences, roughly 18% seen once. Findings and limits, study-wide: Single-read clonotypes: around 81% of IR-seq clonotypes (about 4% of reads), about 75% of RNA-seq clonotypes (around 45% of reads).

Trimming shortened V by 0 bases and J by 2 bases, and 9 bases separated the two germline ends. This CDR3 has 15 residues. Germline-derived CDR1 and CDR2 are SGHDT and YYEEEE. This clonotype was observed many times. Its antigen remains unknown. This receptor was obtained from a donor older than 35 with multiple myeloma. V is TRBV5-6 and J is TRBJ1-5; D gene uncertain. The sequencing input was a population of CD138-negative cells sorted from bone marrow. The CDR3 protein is CASSLGVGGNQPQHF. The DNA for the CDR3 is TGTGCCAGCAGCTTGGGAGTTGGGGGCAATCAGCCCCAGCATTTT.